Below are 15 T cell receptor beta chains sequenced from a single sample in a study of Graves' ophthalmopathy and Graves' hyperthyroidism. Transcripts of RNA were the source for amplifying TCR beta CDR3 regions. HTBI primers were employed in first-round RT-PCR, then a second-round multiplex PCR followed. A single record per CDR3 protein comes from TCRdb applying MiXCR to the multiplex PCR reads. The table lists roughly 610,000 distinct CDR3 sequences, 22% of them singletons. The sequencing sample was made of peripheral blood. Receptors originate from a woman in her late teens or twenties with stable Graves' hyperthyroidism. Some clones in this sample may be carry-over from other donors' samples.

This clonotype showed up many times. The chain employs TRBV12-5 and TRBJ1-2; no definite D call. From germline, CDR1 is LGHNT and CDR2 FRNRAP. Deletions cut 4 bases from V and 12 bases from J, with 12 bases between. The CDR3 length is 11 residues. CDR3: CASGSERVHTF. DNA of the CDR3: TGTGCTAGTGGTTCCGAACGGGTGCACACCTTC.

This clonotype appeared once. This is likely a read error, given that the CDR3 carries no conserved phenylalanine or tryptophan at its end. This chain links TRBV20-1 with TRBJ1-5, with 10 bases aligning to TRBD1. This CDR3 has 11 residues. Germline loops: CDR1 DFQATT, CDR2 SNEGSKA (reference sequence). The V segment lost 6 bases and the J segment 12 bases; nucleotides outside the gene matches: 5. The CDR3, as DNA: TGCAGTGCCCCGGGACAGGGGCTCCAGCATTTG. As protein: CSAPGQGLQHL.

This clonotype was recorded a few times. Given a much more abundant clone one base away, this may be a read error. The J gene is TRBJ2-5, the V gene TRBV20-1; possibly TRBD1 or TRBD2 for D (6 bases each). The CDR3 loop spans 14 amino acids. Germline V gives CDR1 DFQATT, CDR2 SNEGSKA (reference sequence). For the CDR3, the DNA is TGCAGTGCTAACGGGGGCTCGTACCAAGAGATCCAGTACTTC. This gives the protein CSANGGSYQEIQYF.

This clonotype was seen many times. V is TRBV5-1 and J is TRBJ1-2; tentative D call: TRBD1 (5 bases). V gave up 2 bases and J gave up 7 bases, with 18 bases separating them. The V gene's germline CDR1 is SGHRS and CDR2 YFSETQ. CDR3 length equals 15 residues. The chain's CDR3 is CASSFSVPGTGGYTF. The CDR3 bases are TGCGCCAGCAGCTTCAGTGTTCCGGGGACGGGTGGCTACACCTTC.

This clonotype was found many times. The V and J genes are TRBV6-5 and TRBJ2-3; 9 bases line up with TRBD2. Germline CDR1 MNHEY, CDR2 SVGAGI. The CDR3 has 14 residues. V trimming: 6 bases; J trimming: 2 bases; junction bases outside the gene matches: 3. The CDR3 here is CASSLAGATDTQYF. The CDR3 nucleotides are TGTGCCAGCAGCTTAGCGGGAGCCACAGATACGCAGTATTTT.

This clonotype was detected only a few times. In DNA, the CDR3 is TGCGCCAGCAGCTTGGTTTTAGATACTGAAGCTTTCTTT. It translates to CASSLVLDTEAFF. The J gene is TRBJ1-1, the V gene TRBV5-1; D remains ambiguous. The CDR3 is 13 amino acids. The germline V gene has CDR1 SGHRS and CDR2 YFSETQ. Between the trimmed V and J ends, which lost 0 bases and 5 bases, there was a span of 8 bases. Full variable domain (remainder filled in from reference TRBV5-1 and TRBJ1-1): KAGVTQTPRYLIKTRGQQVTLSCSPISGHRSVSWYQQTPGQGLQFLFEYFSETQRNKGNFPGRFSGRQFSNSRSEMNVSTLELGDSALYLCASSLVLDTEAFFGQGTRLTVV.

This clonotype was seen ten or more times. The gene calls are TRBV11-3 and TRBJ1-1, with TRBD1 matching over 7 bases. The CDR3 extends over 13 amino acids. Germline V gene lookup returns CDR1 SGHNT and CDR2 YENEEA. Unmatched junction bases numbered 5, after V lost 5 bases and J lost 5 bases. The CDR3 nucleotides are TGTGCCAGCAGCCGACAGGGTACGACTGAAGCTTTCTTT. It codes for CASSRQGTTEAFF. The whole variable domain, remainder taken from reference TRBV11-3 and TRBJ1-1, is EAGVVQSPRYKIIEKKQPVAFWCNPISGHNTLYWYLQNLGQGPELLIRYENEEAVDDSQLPKDRFSAERLKGVDSTLKIQPAELGDSAVYLCASSRQGTTEAFFGQGTRLTVV.

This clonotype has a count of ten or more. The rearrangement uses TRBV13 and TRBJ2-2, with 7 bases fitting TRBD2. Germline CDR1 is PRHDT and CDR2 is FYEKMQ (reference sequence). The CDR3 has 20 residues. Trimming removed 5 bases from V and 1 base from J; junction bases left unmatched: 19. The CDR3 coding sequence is TGTGCCAGCAGCCCTAGTCTGGGGGACCCGACTAGCCGGAACACCGGGGAGCTGTTTTTT. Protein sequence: CASSPSLGDPTSRNTGELFF. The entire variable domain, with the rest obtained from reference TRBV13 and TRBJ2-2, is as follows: AAGVIQSPRHLIKEKRETATLKCYPIPRHDTVYWYQQGPGQDPQFLISFYEKMQSDKGSIPDRFSAQQFSDYHSELNMSSLELGDSALYFCASSPSLGDPTSRNTGELFFGEGSRLTVL.

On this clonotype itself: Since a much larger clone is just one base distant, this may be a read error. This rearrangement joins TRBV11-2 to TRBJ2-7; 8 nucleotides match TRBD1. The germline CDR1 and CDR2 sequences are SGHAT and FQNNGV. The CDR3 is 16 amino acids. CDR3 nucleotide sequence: TGTGTCAGCAGCGTGCCACTGGACAGGGTAGCCTACGAGCAGTACTTC. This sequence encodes CVSSVPLDRVAYEQYF.

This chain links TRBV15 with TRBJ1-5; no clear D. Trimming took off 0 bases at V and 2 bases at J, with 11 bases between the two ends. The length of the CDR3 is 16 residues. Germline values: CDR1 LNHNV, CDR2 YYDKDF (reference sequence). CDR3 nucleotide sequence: TGTGCCACCAGCAGAGATCGGGAGATTGGCAATCAGCCCCAGCATTTT. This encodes CATSRDREIGNQPQHF.

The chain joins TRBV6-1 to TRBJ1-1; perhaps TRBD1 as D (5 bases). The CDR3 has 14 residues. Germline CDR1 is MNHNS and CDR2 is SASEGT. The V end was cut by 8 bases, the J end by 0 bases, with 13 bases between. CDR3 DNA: TGTGCCAGCGGGCTAGGGGACCTGAACACTGAAGCTTTCTTT. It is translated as CASGLGDLNTEAFF.

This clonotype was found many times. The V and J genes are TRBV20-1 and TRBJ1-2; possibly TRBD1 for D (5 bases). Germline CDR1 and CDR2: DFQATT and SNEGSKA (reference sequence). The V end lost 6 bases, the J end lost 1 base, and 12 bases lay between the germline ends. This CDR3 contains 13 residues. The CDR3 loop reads CSATAILNYGYTF. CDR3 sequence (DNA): TGCAGTGCGACAGCCATTCTTAACTATGGCTACACCTTC.

The CDR3 here is CASSYRTSGKETQYF. Written as DNA, the CDR3 is TGTGCCAGCAGTTACCGTACTAGCGGGAAAGAGACCCAGTACTTC. The chain links TRBV6-5 to TRBJ2-5; 10 nucleotides agree with TRBD2. Trimming at V came to 2 bases and at J to 3 bases, leaving 3 bases not matched to a gene. The CDR3 is made up of 15 amino acids. Germline V CDR1 and CDR2: MNHEY, SVGAGI.

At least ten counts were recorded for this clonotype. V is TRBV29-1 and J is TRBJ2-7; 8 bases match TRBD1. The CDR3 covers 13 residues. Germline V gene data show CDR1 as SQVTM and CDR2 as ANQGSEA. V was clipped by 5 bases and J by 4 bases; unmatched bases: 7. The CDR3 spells CSVLLTGVYEQYF. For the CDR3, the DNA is TGCAGCGTTCTCCTGACAGGGGTATACGAGCAGTACTTC.

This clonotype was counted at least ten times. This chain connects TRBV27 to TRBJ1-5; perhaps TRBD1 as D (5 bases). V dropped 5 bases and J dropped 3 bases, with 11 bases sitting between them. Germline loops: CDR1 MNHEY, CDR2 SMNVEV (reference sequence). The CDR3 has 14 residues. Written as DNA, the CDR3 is TGTGCCAGCAGTCCACAGGCCCTCAATCAGCCCCAGCATTTT. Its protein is CASSPQALNQPQHF.